One T cell receptor beta chain is described in this entry. Its target is not known. Some clones are missing from TCRdb's copy, which holds only in-frame ones; the method was immunoSEQ multiplex PCR. The sample lists around 20,000 clones; roughly nine tenths were seen once. Every participant had European ancestry. The CDR3 sequence is 14 residues long. Per the germline V gene, CDR1 is MDHEN and CDR2 is SYDVKM. The V gene lost 7 bases and the J gene lost 0 bases, with 12 bases spanning the gap. These data originate in a study of untreated major depressive disorder. Findings and caveats of the study: Three preselected Vbeta families were the sole sequencing comparisons. Each subject's top five TRBV05-01 clones were all private. TRBV25-01 and TRBV02-01 usage differences were not statistically significant.

The sequence was obtained from a woman between 40 and 50 years old in good health. The rearrangement links TRBV28 to TRBJ1-2; tentatively, D is TRBD1 (6 bases). The sample was CD4+ T cells from PBMCs. The CDR3 bases are TGTGCCAGCACCCCGGGGGGCCCTAACTATGGCTACACCTTC. This encodes CASTPGGPNYGYTF.